Following are 28 T cell receptor beta chains from one sample sequenced in a study of regulatory T cells in long-lasting Graves disease. Construction of the TCR beta libraries employed iRepertoire HTBI primers in conjunction with Arm-PCR of CDR3 regions. Via MiXCR, TCRdb re-called the multiplex PCR reads, giving one row per CDR3 protein. The sample yields 500,000 to 800,000 distinct CDR3 sequences, 25% to 30% seen once. The time point: persistent/refractory GD, antithyroid drugs over 5 years with positive TRAb. Isolated PBMC RNA provided the starting material for the TCR library. This material consisted of peripheral blood mononuclear cells (PBMCs), taken when the disease was refractory, from a patient treated with antithyroid drugs. All receptors come from a female donor with Graves disease.

As regards this clonotype: This may come from a read error, since a much larger clone is one base off. This chain connects TRBV12-3 or TRBV12-4 to TRBJ2-7; the D is unclear. The CDR3 is made up of 12 amino acids. The CDR3 loop is CVSSPLGYEQYF. The CDR3 coding sequence is TGTGTCAGCAGTCCACTGGGCTACGAGCAGTACTTC.

This clonotype was picked up many times. The V call is TRBV2, the J call TRBJ1-5, with D unresolved. The CDR3 sequence is 14 residues long. Germline CDR1 and CDR2: SNHLY and FYNNEI. V lost 8 bases and J lost 5, with 16 bases in between. CDR3 protein: CASLGDESDQPQHF. The CDR3 nucleotides are TGTGCCAGCCTGGGTGACGAGAGTGATCAGCCCCAGCATTTT.

The gene calls are TRBV29-1 and TRBJ1-1, with 12 positions matching TRBD1. CDR3 length equals 13 residues. The V segment lost 7 bases and the J segment 1 base; nucleotides outside the gene matches: 1. The germline CDR1 and CDR2 sequences are SQVTM and ANQGSEA. This CDR3 is CSGDRGPNTEAFF. CDR3 coding DNA: TGCAGCGGGGACAGGGGGCCGAACACTGAAGCTTTCTTT.

This clonotype has a count of ten or more. The chain joins TRBV11-2 to TRBJ2-5; 7 nucleotides line up with TRBD1. This CDR3 has 14 amino acids. J lost 5 bases, V lost 2 bases, and 5 bases had no gene match. From germline, CDR1 is SGHAT and CDR2 FQNNGV. CDR3 bases: TGTGCCAGCAGCTTACCGACAGGGTTGGAGACCCAGTACTTC. Translating gives CASSLPTGLETQYF.

The chain employs TRBV6-1 and TRBJ1-5; TRBD1 is a possible D gene (6 bases). This CDR3 contains 13 residues. CDR1 and CDR2 from the germline V gene are MNHNS and SASEGT. Trimming removed 7 bases at V and 2 bases at J, with 9 bases between. CDR3 sequence (DNA): TGTGCCAGCAAGCGACAGGGCAATCAGCCCCAGCATTTT. The encoded protein is CASKRQGNQPQHF.

This clonotype was seen more than once but under ten times. This chain connects TRBV6-1 to TRBJ1-2, with unresolved D. The CDR3 runs 16 residues. From germline, CDR1 is MNHNS and CDR2 SASEGT. The V end lost 6 bases, the J end lost 3 bases, and 20 bases lay between the germline ends. CDR3 bases: TGTGCCAGCAGCGAACGATTCCGGACGGGAGACTATGGCTACACCTTC. This gives the protein CASSERFRTGDYGYTF.

CDR3 nucleotide sequence: TGTGCCAGCAGCCGACAGGGGGTATCGGATGCTTTCTTT. Its protein product is CASSRQGVSDAFF. This chain links TRBV27 with TRBJ1-1; 9 bases are shared with TRBD1. This CDR3 has 13 residues. V trimming: 6 bases; J trimming: 11 bases; junction bases outside the gene matches: 10. Germline loops: CDR1 MNHEY, CDR2 SMNVEV (reference sequence).

The chain links TRBV29-1 to TRBJ1-2; D is unresolved. V lost 5 bases and J 3 bases, leaving 4 bases between the germline ends. The CDR3 consists of 10 residues. In germline, CDR1 is SQVTM, CDR2 ANQGSEA. CDR3 protein: CSVRDYGYTF. CDR3 DNA sequence: TGCAGCGTTCGGGACTATGGCTACACCTTC. Together with reference TRBV29-1 and TRBJ1-2, the CDR3 gives the full variable domain: SAVISQKPSRDICQRGTSLTIQCQVDSQVTMMFWYRQQPGQSLTLIATANQGSEATYESGFVIDKFPISRPNLTFSTLTVSNMSPEDSSIYLCSVRDYGYTFGSGTRLTVV.

The gene calls are TRBV20-1 and TRBJ2-5; maybe TRBD1 (6 bases). The V end lost 0 bases, the J end lost 4 bases, and 15 bases lay between the germline ends. The CDR3 contains 15 residues. Germline V gene lookup returns CDR1 DFQATT and CDR2 SNEGSKA (reference sequence). Here the CDR3 reads CSARDLGRGSETQYF. The CDR3 DNA reads TGCAGTGCTAGAGATCTGGGCAGGGGCTCAGAGACCCAGTACTTC.

The table lists this clonotype with a few counts. The rearrangement uses TRBV6-1 and TRBJ1-3; maybe TRBD1 (6 bases). V was trimmed by 9 bases and J by 0 bases, leaving 12 bases between them. The CDR3 has 14 amino acids. Germline CDR1 and CDR2: MNHNS and SASEGT. CDR3 in amino acids: CASGDRSSGNTIYF. The CDR3 bases are TGTGCCAGTGGAGACAGGTCCTCTGGAAACACCATATATTTT.

The rearrangement uses TRBV30 and TRBJ2-7; D is undetermined. Trimming cost V 3 bases and J 4 bases, with 7 bases left between them. CDR3 length: 11 residues. Per the germline V gene, CDR1 is GTSNPN and CDR2 is SVGIG (reference sequence). CDR3 coding DNA: TGTGCCTGGAGCGAAGCATACGAGCAGTACTTC. The encoded protein is CAWSEAYEQYF.

The chain recombines TRBV20-1 with TRBJ2-7; D might be TRBD2 (6 bases). Germline assignment: CDR1 DFQATT and CDR2 SNEGSKA (reference sequence). The germline V and J ends were trimmed by 0 bases and 1 base, with 13 bases remaining between them. CDR3 length: 15 amino acids. This CDR3 reads CSARDPRRGSYEQYF. As DNA, the CDR3 is TGCAGTGCTAGAGATCCGCGGAGGGGTTCCTACGAGCAGTACTTC.

The rearrangement joins TRBV20-1 to TRBJ2-5; 7 bases fit TRBD1. Germline lookup yields CDR1 DFQATT and CDR2 SNEGSKA (reference sequence). The CDR3 is made up of 13 amino acids. The junction had 0 bases not matched to a gene; V was cut back by 1 base and J by 1 base. CDR3 amino acids: CSARGQGQETQYF. CDR3 bases: TGCAGTGCTAGAGGACAGGGCCAAGAGACCCAGTACTTC.

This clonotype was observed a single time. The gene calls are TRBV5-1 and TRBJ2-1; unclear D gene. This CDR3 spans 14 amino acids. The V and J ends lost 0 bases and 0 bases respectively, with 4 bases between them. Germline CDR1 and CDR2: SGHRS and YFSETQ. Here the CDR3 DNA reads TGCGCCAGCAGCTTGGGACGCTCCTACAATGAGCAGTTCTTC. Translated: CASSLGRSYNEQFF.

This rearrangement joins TRBV3-1 to TRBJ1-4, with D hard to call. Germline loops: CDR1 LGHDT, CDR2 YNNKEL (reference sequence). Trimming cost V 1 base and J 8 bases, with 8 bases left between them. This CDR3 region has 13 residues. CDR3 amino acids: CASSQVLPEKLFF. The CDR3 DNA reads TGTGCCAGCAGCCAAGTCCTACCCGAAAAACTGTTTTTT. Together with reference TRBV3-1 and TRBJ1-4, the CDR3 gives the full variable domain: DTAVSQTPKYLVTQMGNDKSIKCEQNLGHDTMYWYKQDSKKFLKIMFSYNNKELIINETVPNRFSPKSPDKAHLNLHINSLELGDSAVYFCASSQVLPEKLFFGSGTQLSVL.

The chain links TRBV18 to TRBJ1-3, with 10 nucleotides matching TRBD1. From germline, CDR1 is KGHSH and CDR2 LQKENI. The CDR3 runs to 16 residues. Trimming at V came to 3 bases and at J to 4 bases, leaving 6 bases not matched to a gene. CDR3 region: CASSPAGTGAGNTIYF. The CDR3 coding sequence is TGTGCCAGCTCACCGGCCGGGACAGGGGCCGGAAACACCATATATTTT.

This clonotype has a handful of counts. CDR3 sequence reads: CASSLAAGYTF. The DNA of the CDR3 is TGTGCCAGCAGCTTAGCGGCTGGCTACACCTTC. The genes are TRBV7-9 and TRBJ1-2; D unclear. Trimming left V 0 bases short and J 7 bases short, with 3 bases between. Germline CDR1 is SEHNR and CDR2 is FQNEAQ (reference sequence). The CDR3 runs to 11 residues.

The chain joins TRBV28 to TRBJ1-1; TRBD1 agrees at 7 bases. The germline V gene has CDR1 MDHEN and CDR2 SYDVKM. The CDR3 is 15 amino acids. Germline trimming cut 0 bases from V and 7 bases from J; bases unmatched to any gene: 8. The DNA for the CDR3 is TGTGCCAGCAGTTTATGGGTTGGGGCAGGGGGTGAAGCTTTCTTT. Translation: CASSLWVGAGGEAFF.

This clonotype was detected ten times or more. In DNA form, the CDR3 reads TGTGCCACCAACGGACTAGCGGGAGTGCGCGGAACCCAGTACTTC. As protein: CATNGLAGVRGTQYF. This chain connects TRBV28 to TRBJ2-5, with 13 bases matching TRBD2. With 10 bases clipped from V and 8 bases from J, the junction kept 13 bases outside the gene matches. CDR1 is MDHEN and CDR2 is SYDVKM in the germline V gene. There are 15 residues in the CDR3.

This clonotype was counted ten times or more. This chain links TRBV28 with TRBJ1-2; 8 bases line up with TRBD1. This CDR3 spans 16 amino acids. Germline V gene lookup returns CDR1 MDHEN and CDR2 SYDVKM. J was trimmed by 8 bases and V by 4 bases; bases with no gene match: 15. The CDR3 DNA reads TGTGCCAGCAGTTCCCTTCCGCTGACAGGGGACGGGGGCTACACCTTC. Protein product: CASSSLPLTGDGGYTF.

This chain links TRBV20-1 with TRBJ2-7; TRBD1 is a possible D gene (6 bases). Germline lookup yields CDR1 DFQATT and CDR2 SNEGSKA (reference sequence). This CDR3 is 11 amino acids long. Trimming took 6 bases from V and 5 from J, leaving 11 bases between them. CDR3 sequence (DNA): TGCAGTGCCAGCAGACAGGACGAGCAGTACTTC. Amino acids: CSASRQDEQYF.

The rearrangement links TRBV30 to TRBJ2-7; D perhaps matches TRBD2 (6 bases). This CDR3 region has 13 residues. Trimming cost V 3 bases and J 5 bases, with 14 bases left between them. Germline CDR1 GTSNPN, CDR2 SVGIG (reference sequence). This chain's CDR3 is CAWRTRGVDEQYF. In DNA, the CDR3 is TGTGCCTGGAGGACTAGAGGCGTCGACGAGCAGTACTTC.

The chain joins TRBV27 to TRBJ2-7; no firm D call. The ends were cut back, 1 base at V and 6 bases at J, with 10 bases in the middle. The CDR3 is 13 residues long. The germline gives CDR1 MNHEY, CDR2 SMNVEV (reference sequence). CDR3 bases: TGTGCCAGCAGTTTATGGCAGTCCGGCGAGCAGTACTTC. Its protein product is CASSLWQSGEQYF.

This clonotype was observed a handful of times. V is TRBV11-2 and J is TRBJ2-2; 10 nucleotides align to TRBD1. Trimming took 1 base from V and 6 from J; bases not matched to a gene: 8. The CDR3 consists of 17 residues. Germline CDR1 SGHAT, CDR2 FQNNGV. The CDR3 DNA is TGTGCCAGCAGCTTAGGCTCGGGACAGGGGAATCCCGGGGAGCTGTTTTTT. Translated: CASSLGSGQGNPGELFF. Using reference TRBV11-2 and TRBJ2-2 for the parts outside the CDR3, the full variable domain is EAGVAQSPRYKIIEKRQSVAFWCNPISGHATLYWYQQILGQGPKLLIQFQNNGVVDDSQLPKDRFSAERLKGVDSTLKIQPAKLEDSAVYLCASSLGSGQGNPGELFFGEGSRLTVL.

This clonotype has just a few counts. This chain links TRBV7-9 with TRBJ1-1; the D gene is possibly TRBD1 (5 bases). Trimming left V 5 bases short and J 2 bases short, with 15 bases between. The germline V gene encodes CDR1 SEHNR and CDR2 FQNEAQ (reference sequence). The CDR3 runs to 15 residues. The CDR3: CASSALGTTNTEAFF. The CDR3 coding sequence is TGTGCCAGCAGCGCCTTAGGGACGACCAACACTGAAGCTTTCTTT. The full variable domain, its missing parts supplied by reference TRBV7-9 and TRBJ1-1, is DTGVSQNPRHKITKRGQNVTFRCDPISEHNRLYWYRQTLGQGPEFLTYFQNEAQLEKSRLLSDRFSAERPKGSFSTLEIQRTEQGDSAMYLCASSALGTTNTEAFFGQGTRLTVV.

This clonotype was counted many times. The chain combines TRBV28 with TRBJ1-2; perhaps TRBD1 as D (6 bases). V gave up 7 bases and J gave up 3 bases, with 15 bases separating them. Germline lookup yields CDR1 MDHEN and CDR2 SYDVKM. The CDR3 is 14 residues long. CDR3 in amino acids: CASTTGQGDYGYTF. CDR3 DNA: TGTGCCAGCACCACAGGGCAGGGCGACTATGGCTACACCTTC.

The chain combines TRBV20-1 with TRBJ2-5; TRBD2 agrees at 11 bases. V lost 1 base to trimming and J lost 2 bases; unmatched junction nucleotides: 3. Per germline, CDR1 DFQATT and CDR2 SNEGSKA (reference sequence). CDR3 length: 15 residues. CDR3 nucleotide sequence: TGCAGTGCTAGAGGGCTAGCGGGAGGACAAGAGACCCAGTACTTC. This encodes CSARGLAGGQETQYF.

The sample holds a few counts of this clonotype. The chain is built from TRBV6-2 or TRBV6-3 and TRBJ2-5; no firm D call. Germline V CDR1 and CDR2: MNHEY, SVGEGT. V dropped 5 bases and J dropped 1 base, with 11 bases sitting between them. The CDR3 has 14 residues. In DNA, the CDR3 is TGTGCCAGCAGTGAAGCAAGCATCCAAGAGACCCAGTACTTC. This translates into CASSEASIQETQYF.